One and the same sample provided the 21 T cell receptor beta chains below, sequenced in a study of T cells in Graves' hyperthyroidism and ophthalmopathy (dated by TCRdb to about 2019). Library generation was performed with multiplex PCR. This sample was sequenced with an Illumina HiSeq 2000. The TCR beta CDR3 regions were amplified from RNA transcripts. The first round of RT-PCR for the TCR CDR3 was performed with the HTBI primer set and the Qiagen OneStep RT-PCR kit. TCRdb reran the public reads through fastp at Q25 and MiXCR, keeping productive beta chains. For every CDR3 protein sequence, its rows merge into one entry that carries the most common genes and DNA. This sample comprises about 360,000 distinct CDR3 sequences, 15% to 18% of them detected only once. The biggest ten clones account for about 27% of the sample. What was sequenced was blood. Receptor source: a woman under 30 with Graves' hyperthyroidism that later progressed to Graves' ophthalmopathy.

The chain is built from TRBV30 and TRBJ2-6; 7 bases are shared with TRBD1. CDR1 and CDR2 from the germline V gene are GTSNPN and SVGIG (reference sequence). The CDR3 has 15 amino acids. Trimming removed 2 bases from V and 2 bases from J; junction bases left unmatched: 3. The DNA of the CDR3 is TGTGCCTGGAGTACCGGGACAGCTGGGGCCAACGTCCTGACTTTC. It encodes CAWSTGTAGANVLTF.

This clonotype was counted at least ten times. This chain connects TRBV7-9 to TRBJ2-7; 8 nucleotides agree with TRBD1. The germline V gene encodes CDR1 SEHNR and CDR2 FQNEAQ (reference sequence). J gave up 5 bases and V 5 bases, and 2 bases lay outside the gene matches. The CDR3 length is 12 residues. The CDR3 DNA follows: TGTGCCAGCAGCCGGACAGGGAACGAGCAGTACTTC. Translated, it gives CASSRTGNEQYF.

This clonotype was seen a handful of times. The rearrangement links TRBV7-9 to TRBJ2-7; D uncertain. There are 13 residues in the CDR3. The ends were cut back, 5 bases at V and 2 bases at J, with 10 bases in the middle. Germline CDR1 and CDR2: SEHNR and FQNEAQ (reference sequence). The CDR3 bases are TGTGCCAGCAGCCCCCCCCAAACCTACGAGCAGTACTTC. As protein: CASSPPQTYEQYF.

This clonotype has ten or more counts. V usage is TRBV29-1 and J usage is TRBJ2-1, with unresolved D. CDR1 and CDR2 from the germline V gene are SQVTM and ANQGSEA. V was trimmed by 7 bases and J by 6 bases, leaving 10 bases between them. The length of the CDR3 is 11 residues. As DNA, the CDR3 is TGCAGCGCGCTATACCTCAATGAGCAGTTCTTC. Encoded protein: CSALYLNEQFF.

There are many counts of this clonotype. The chain is built from TRBV7-6 and TRBJ2-1, with D possibly matching TRBD1 (6 bases). V was pared by 5 bases and J by 3 bases, with 17 bases between. This CDR3 has 16 residues. Germline V gene data show CDR1 as SGHVS and CDR2 as FNYEAQ. CDR3 coding DNA: TGTGCCAGCAGCCCCTCTGGGGGCGACCGCTACAATGAGCAGTTCTTC. Protein sequence: CASSPSGGDRYNEQFF.

In its sample, this clonotype was seen many times. V gene TRBV20-1 combines with J gene TRBJ1-1; TRBD1 is a possible D gene (6 bases). Germline V gene sequence: CDR1 DFQATT, CDR2 SNEGSKA (reference sequence). The V end was cut by 3 bases, the J end by 0 bases, with 11 bases between. The CDR3 runs 14 residues. The CDR3 sequence: CSASKGGMNTEAFF. In nucleotides, the CDR3 is TGCAGTGCTAGCAAGGGGGGAATGAACACTGAAGCTTTCTTT.

The chain uses TRBV7-2 and TRBJ2-2; no clear D gene. Germline CDR1 reads SGHTA; CDR2 reads FQGNSA. Trimming took off 5 bases at V and 3 bases at J, with 7 bases between the two ends. The CDR3 has 13 residues. CDR3 in amino acids: CASSLEHTGELFF. The CDR3 nucleotides are TGTGCCAGCAGCCTAGAGCACACCGGGGAGCTGTTTTTT.

The table lists this clonotype with many counts. The V call is TRBV18, the J call TRBJ2-7; no reliable D call. The CDR3 is made up of 11 amino acids. V gave up 3 bases and J gave up 5 bases, with 5 bases separating them. Germline values: CDR1 KGHSH, CDR2 LQKENI. The CDR3 spells CASSPMDEQYF. In nucleotides, the CDR3 is TGTGCCAGCTCACCTATGGACGAGCAGTACTTC.

This chain uses TRBV6-1 with TRBJ2-7; tentatively, D is TRBD1 or TRBD2 (5 bases each). Germline CDR1 reads MNHNS; CDR2 reads SASEGT. CDR3 length: 13 amino acids. V gave up 8 bases and J gave up 4 bases, with 15 bases separating them. The DNA of the CDR3 is TGTGCCAGCCAATGGGACGGGGAGTACGAGCAGTACTTC. This translates into CASQWDGEYEQYF.

The CDR3 protein is CASSPRQGARTDTQYF. DNA of the CDR3: TGCGCCAGCAGCCCTCGACAGGGGGCGCGGACAGATACGCAGTATTTT. The chain has TRBV5-1 and TRBJ2-3; 10 bases line up with TRBD1. This CDR3 has 16 amino acids. Trimming took 4 bases from V and 3 from J; bases not matched to a gene: 8. The V gene's germline CDR1 is SGHRS and CDR2 YFSETQ.

This clonotype showed up many times. The chain employs TRBV20-1 and TRBJ2-6; D could derive from TRBD1 or TRBD2 (5 bases each). Germline CDR1 and CDR2: DFQATT and SNEGSKA (reference sequence). The CDR3 extends over 17 amino acids. The V end lost 1 base, the J end lost 6 bases, and 19 bases lay between the germline ends. CDR3 region: CSARGQPGTLVANVLTF. CDR3 DNA sequence: TGCAGTGCTAGAGGCCAGCCAGGGACGCTGGTGGCCAACGTCCTGACTTTC.

This clonotype was counted ten times or more. The V call is TRBV5-4, the J call TRBJ2-3, with TRBD2 matching over 7 bases. The germline V gene encodes CDR1 SGHNT and CDR2 YYREEE (reference sequence). V shed 2 bases, J shed 1 base, and the junction held 7 bases outside the gene matches. The CDR3 runs to 16 residues. The CDR3 sequence: CASSFRRERRTDTQYF. As DNA, the CDR3 is TGTGCCAGCAGCTTTAGGCGGGAGAGACGCACAGATACGCAGTATTTT.

This clonotype was recorded a few times. V and J are TRBV5-6 and TRBJ2-7, with 10 nucleotides matching TRBD1. The CDR3 loop spans 15 amino acids. CDR1 and CDR2 (germline): SGHDT, YYEEEE. V lost 2 bases and J lost 2; bases outside the gene matches: 4. The CDR3 DNA follows: TGTGCCAGCAGCTTACCGGGACAGGGGACCTACGAGCAGTACTTC. As protein: CASSLPGQGTYEQYF.

This clonotype came up many times. The chain has TRBV11-2 and TRBJ2-3; a weak D match, TRBD2 (5 bases). The germline V gene encodes CDR1 SGHAT and CDR2 FQNNGV. The ends were cut back, 1 base at V and 6 bases at J, with 17 bases in the middle. The CDR3 has 16 amino acids. As DNA, the CDR3 is TGTGCCAGCAGCTTAGCCTTCCAACTAGTAACGGATACGCAGTATTTT. Residues: CASSLAFQLVTDTQYF.

For this clonotype: Since a much larger clone is just one base distant, this may be a read error. The J gene is TRBJ1-4, the V gene TRBV12-3 or TRBV12-4, with D hard to call. The CDR3 consists of 13 residues. The V gene lost 10 bases and the J gene lost 6 bases, with 15 bases spanning the gap. CDR3 protein: CATSSGEDEKLFF. CDR3 DNA sequence: TGTGCCACCTCATCCGGGGAGGATGAAAAACTGTTTTTT.

This clonotype was counted at least ten times. The chain uses TRBV2 and TRBJ2-1; D perhaps matches TRBD2 (7 bases). Germline-derived CDR1 and CDR2 are SNHLY and FYNNEI. This CDR3 is 14 amino acids long. Trimming removed 4 bases at V and 7 bases at J, with 14 bases between. Here the CDR3 reads CASSVGGGGNEQFF. The CDR3 DNA is TGTGCCAGCAGTGTGGGAGGGGGTGGGAATGAGCAGTTCTTC.

This clonotype was observed many times. The chain recombines TRBV2 with TRBJ2-1; possibly TRBD2 for D (5 bases). Per germline, CDR1 SNHLY and CDR2 FYNNEI. The ends were cut back, 5 bases at V and 7 bases at J, with 18 bases in the middle. There are 15 residues in the CDR3. The CDR3 coding sequence is TGTGCCAGCAGTTGGCGCGGCGGGCTGACGAATGAGCAGTTCTTC. This translates into CASSWRGGLTNEQFF.

The table lists this clonotype with many counts. The chain links TRBV30 to TRBJ2-3; 8 nucleotides line up with TRBD2. This CDR3 spans 15 amino acids. CDR1 GTSNPN and CDR2 SVGIG come from the germline V gene (reference sequence). With 4 bases clipped from V and 1 base from J, the junction kept 7 bases outside the gene matches. The CDR3 DNA follows: TGTGCCTGGATGCGGGGGGCGACCCGCACAGATACGCAGTATTTT. Amino acid sequence: CAWMRGATRTDTQYF.

This clonotype was counted ten times or more. CDR3 protein: CASSPQGLAGEKTGYEQFF. Written as DNA, the CDR3 is TGTGCCAGCAGTCCACAGGGACTAGCGGGAGAAAAAACCGGGTATGAGCAGTTCTTC. V and J are TRBV27 and TRBJ2-1; TRBD2 aligns across 14 bases. J gave up 8 bases and V 5 bases, and 17 bases lay outside the gene matches. The length of the CDR3 is 19 residues. Germline lookup yields CDR1 MNHEY and CDR2 SMNVEV (reference sequence).

CDR3 bases: TGTGCCAGCAGCCGTCCTCCGGGACAGGGTGTTACCGGGGAGCTGTTTTTT. This translates into CASSRPPGQGVTGELFF. The rearrangement joins TRBV7-9 to TRBJ2-2, with 9 bases aligning to TRBD1. The CDR3 has 17 residues. Trimming removed 5 bases from V and 5 bases from J; junction bases left unmatched: 12. CDR1 and CDR2 (germline): SEHNR, FQNEAQ (reference sequence).

The chain has TRBV5-5 and TRBJ2-5; D might be TRBD1 (6 bases). The length of the CDR3 is 16 residues. CDR1 and CDR2 (germline): SGHKS, YYEKEE (reference sequence). Trimming took 3 bases from V and 2 from J, leaving 17 bases between them. CDR3 sequence reads: CASSSLTDRHQETQYF. CDR3 in DNA: TGTGCCAGCAGCTCATTAACGGACAGACATCAAGAGACCCAGTACTTC.